This section outlines one TCR beta chain sequence together with its context. The antigen is undetermined. These data come from a study of cytomegalovirus exposure and HLA in healthy donors. Study-wide results and caveats: Later, an analysis found that common viral pathogens appeared to be linked with several of the most significant clusters. Apparent HLA restriction characterized most CMV-associated TCR beta chains in a later analysis. Cytomegalovirus-associated TCR beta chains were listed, numbering over 150.

The CDR3 length is 14 residues. Germline CDR1 is KGHSH and CDR2 is LQKENI. V lost 2 bases to trimming and J lost 10 bases, with 12 bases between them. Primers included in the PCR were 60 Vbeta and 13 Jbeta primers. Generated by immunoSEQ multiplex PCR, the TCRdb table keeps only in-frame clones and is missing some. The sample has fewer than 250,000 clones; around 67% are singletons. Sequencing was carried out using PBMCs. The sequence was obtained from a woman in her twenties or thirties in good health and CMV-seropositive. The gene calls are TRBV18 and TRBJ1-6, with D possibly matching TRBD1 (6 bases). The CDR3 DNA reads as TGTGCCAGCTCACCAATAGGGGGAGAATCACCCCTCCACTTT. This gives the protein CASSPIGGESPLHF.